One and the same sample provided the 28 T cell receptor beta chains below, sequenced in a study of cytomegalovirus exposure and HLA in healthy donors. The method was immunoSEQ multiplex PCR; TCRdb's version includes in-frame clones alone and lacks a portion of them. The sample carries about 400,000 clones, 86% recorded once. Sequenced: PBMCs. These receptors originate from a woman aged 18-35 years in good health and CMV-seronegative.

This rearrangement joins TRBV9 to TRBJ2-5; 7 positions agree with TRBD2. Looked up from germline, CDR1 is SGDLS and CDR2 is YYNGEE. The CDR3 extends over 14 amino acids. V gave up 5 bases and J gave up 3 bases; unmatched junction bases: 7. This chain's CDR3 is CASSQWGGEETQYF. The CDR3 DNA reads TGTGCCAGCAGTCAATGGGGGGGAGAAGAGACCCAGTACTTC.

The V gene is TRBV10-2, the J gene TRBJ1-1; D gene ambiguous. CDR3 length: 13 residues. Germline V gene lookup returns CDR1 WSHSY and CDR2 SAAADI. CDR3 sequence (DNA): TGCGTCACCAGCATCCAGGCGAACACTGAAGCTTTCTTT. Residues: CVTSIQANTEAFF.

This chain links TRBV2 with TRBJ1-1, with TRBD1 as a possible D gene (5 bases). Deletions cut 2 bases from V and 6 bases from J, with 10 bases between. CDR1 and CDR2 from the germline V gene are SNHLY and FYNNEI. The CDR3 runs 13 residues. The CDR3 here is CASSESGGPEAFF. CDR3 in DNA: TGTGCCAGCAGTGAATCGGGGGGACCTGAAGCTTTCTTT.

V usage is TRBV6-5 and J usage is TRBJ1-4; D is uncertain. The V and J ends lost 6 bases and 0 bases respectively, with 11 bases between them. Germline V lookup: CDR1 MNHEY, CDR2 SVGAGI. The CDR3 is 15 residues long. The CDR3, as DNA: TGTGCCAGCAGCCCCCTCGGTGCAACTAATGAAAAACTGTTTTTT. It specifies CASSPLGATNEKLFF.

The rearrangement joins TRBV11-2 to TRBJ1-1, with D perhaps TRBD1 (5 bases). CDR1 SGHAT and CDR2 FQNNGV come from the germline V gene. Trimming shortened V by 5 bases and J by 4 bases, and 14 bases separated the two germline ends. The CDR3 covers 14 residues. CDR3 DNA sequence: TGTGCCAGCAGCCGCAGGGAAGGCGTCACTGAAGCTTTCTTT. Translated: CASSRREGVTEAFF.

This clone appeared a single time. The rearrangement uses TRBV5-1 and TRBJ1-2; tentative D call: TRBD1 (6 bases). The CDR3 has 14 residues. Trimming removed 4 bases from V and 2 bases from J, with 12 bases in between. Germline V gene data show CDR1 as SGHRS and CDR2 as YFSETQ. The CDR3 loop is CASSQGTANYGYTF. The CDR3 bases are TGCGCCAGCAGCCAGGGGACGGCAAACTATGGCTACACCTTC.

The chain carries TRBV4-1 and TRBJ2-5; no reliable D call. Germline-derived CDR1 and CDR2 are MGHRA and YSYEKL. CDR3 length: 18 amino acids. V lost 1 base, J lost 7 bases, and 25 bases lay in between. The CDR3: CASSQAPPPSRAIGTQYF. As DNA, the CDR3 is TGCGCCAGCAGCCAAGCCCCGCCGCCGTCACGAGCCATCGGGACCCAGTACTTC.

This clone was counted a few times. The rearrangement links TRBV6-5 to TRBJ2-2; 10 nucleotides match TRBD2. CDR1 is MNHEY and CDR2 is SVGAGI in the germline V gene. This CDR3 region has 15 residues. The trim removed 6 bases at V and 7 bases at J, leaving 8 bases unmatched. The CDR3 DNA is TGTGCCAGCAGCGCTAGCGGGAGCGGGGTCGGGGAGCTGTTTTTT. Protein: CASSASGSGVGELFF.

The chain links TRBV2 to TRBJ2-2; 13 bases agree with TRBD2. The CDR3 totals 20 residues. V shed 1 base, J shed 8 bases, and the junction held 16 bases outside the gene matches. CDR1 is SNHLY and CDR2 is FYNNEI in the germline V gene. The CDR3 reads CASSEEAPLAGGPSGGELFF. In nucleotides, the CDR3 is TGTGCCAGCAGTGAAGAGGCCCCACTAGCGGGAGGGCCCTCGGGTGGGGAGCTGTTTTTT.

V usage is TRBV5-4 and J usage is TRBJ2-5; TRBD2 agrees at 8 bases. CDR1 is SGHNT, CDR2 YYREEE, per germline (reference sequence). CDR3 size: 17 residues. Losses at the gene ends were 0 bases for V and 8 bases for J; bases not matched to a gene: 15. The CDR3 nucleotides read TGTGCCAGCAGCTTGGCCCCAGGTAGCGGGGCCAAAGGTACCCAGTACTTC. The encoded protein is CASSLAPGSGAKGTQYF.

The rearrangement links TRBV27 to TRBJ2-1; 8 bases match TRBD1. Per germline, CDR1 MNHEY and CDR2 SMNVEV (reference sequence). After removal of 7 bases from V and 7 bases from J, the junction contained 12 bases not matched to a gene. The length of the CDR3 is 15 residues. The DNA of the CDR3 is TGTGCCAGCACCGAGGCCCAGGGGGCTAGAAATGAGCAGTTCTTC. Translating gives CASTEAQGARNEQFF.

The chain links TRBV5-1 to TRBJ2-2, with D tentatively TRBD1 (5 bases). The CDR3 runs to 18 residues. Per the germline V gene, CDR1 is SGHRS and CDR2 is YFSETQ. Trimming removed 1 base at V and 0 bases at J, with 16 bases between. The CDR3 DNA reads as TGCGCCAGCAGCTTGATAAACCCCGGACAAACGAACACCGGGGAGCTGTTTTTT. The encoded protein is CASSLINPGQTNTGELFF.

This rearrangement joins TRBV27 to TRBJ2-1; D gene unclear. V gave up 0 bases and J gave up 7 bases, with 13 bases separating them. This CDR3 has 15 residues. Germline CDR1 MNHEY, CDR2 SMNVEV (reference sequence). CDR3: CASSLSSNSRNEQFF. For the CDR3, the DNA is TGTGCCAGCAGTTTATCGTCCAATTCGCGAAATGAGCAGTTCTTC.

V is TRBV11-2 and J is TRBJ2-2, with a possible D match to TRBD2 (6 bases). Per germline, CDR1 SGHAT and CDR2 FQNNGV. V gave up 5 bases and J gave up 3 bases, with 19 bases separating them. The CDR3 is made up of 17 amino acids. CDR3 in amino acids: CASSPNRLARDTGELFF. Written as DNA, the CDR3 is TGTGCCAGCAGCCCCAATCGGCTAGCGAGGGACACCGGGGAGCTGTTTTTT.

The genes are TRBV27 and TRBJ1-1; TRBD1 aligns across 8 bases. Germline trimming cut 7 bases from V and 2 bases from J; bases unmatched to any gene: 6. Germline loops: CDR1 MNHEY, CDR2 SMNVEV (reference sequence). This CDR3 has 14 residues. For the CDR3, the DNA is TGTGCCAGCACCTTCTCAGGGGGCAACACTGAAGCTTTCTTT. Translating it yields CASTFSGGNTEAFF.

In DNA, the CDR3 is TGTGCCAGCAGTAGCCGGGACAGGGGTTGGGAGACCCAGTACTTC. It is translated as CASSSRDRGWETQYF. The chain recombines TRBV25-1 with TRBJ2-5, with TRBD1 identical over 10 bases. Germline values: CDR1 MGHDK, CDR2 SYGVNS. Trimming at V came to 5 bases and at J to 5 bases, leaving 8 bases not matched to a gene. This CDR3 has 15 amino acids.

The V call is TRBV10-3, the J call TRBJ2-2; no definite D call. Looked up from germline, CDR1 is ENHRY and CDR2 is SYGVKD. The CDR3 has 14 amino acids. V dropped 7 bases and J dropped 0 bases, with 9 bases sitting between them. In DNA form, the CDR3 reads TGTGCCATCACATGGAGTTCGAACACCGGGGAGCTGTTTTTT. This codes for CAITWSSNTGELFF.

J is TRBJ1-5 and V is TRBV6-1, with 10 bases that match TRBD1. V was pared by 4 bases and J by 4 bases, with 7 bases of the junction left unmatched. The germline gives CDR1 MNHNS, CDR2 SASEGT. This CDR3 contains 16 residues. Here the CDR3 reads CASSGNDRGLNQPQHF. In DNA, the CDR3 is TGTGCCAGCAGTGGTAACGACAGGGGGCTGAATCAGCCCCAGCATTTT.

This clone was seen more than once but under ten times. The chain joins TRBV27 to TRBJ2-3, with a weak D call TRBD2 (5 bases). Germline V gene data show CDR1 as MNHEY and CDR2 as SMNVEV (reference sequence). Between the trimmed V and J ends, which lost 5 bases and 2 bases, there was a span of 8 bases. The CDR3 is 13 amino acids. The CDR3 bases are TGTGCCAGCAGTAGAGACTACACAGATACGCAGTATTTT. Translation: CASSRDYTDTQYF.

The rearrangement joins TRBV5-6 to TRBJ2-5; 11 nucleotides align to TRBD2. V dropped 1 base and J dropped 10; count of bases not matched to a gene: 3. The length of the CDR3 is 13 residues. Germline CDR1 SGHDT, CDR2 YYEEEE. CDR3 coding DNA: TGTGCCAGCAGCTTGACTAGCGGGAGCGACCAGTACTTC. It codes for CASSLTSGSDQYF.

A single count supports this clone. CDR3 loop: CASSSQTGEQFF. CDR3 nucleotide sequence: TGTGCCAGCAGCTCCCAGACGGGTGAGCAGTTCTTC. The V and J genes are TRBV11-1 and TRBJ2-1; no firm D call. Germline loops: CDR1 SGHAT, CDR2 FQDESV (reference sequence). Trimming took 4 bases from V and 9 from J, leaving 10 bases between them. CDR3 length equals 12 residues.

The chain joins TRBV11-3 to TRBJ2-7; 8 bases map to TRBD2. Germline CDR1 is SGHNT and CDR2 is YENEEA. V lost 5 bases and J lost 6; bases outside the gene matches: 12. This CDR3 has 15 residues. The CDR3 coding sequence is TGTGCCAGCAGCACCTCCTCGGGACTAGGCGTCGAGCAGTACTTC. It encodes CASSTSSGLGVEQYF.

The chain employs TRBV6-5 and TRBJ2-1; tentatively, D is TRBD2 (6 bases). Germline V CDR1 and CDR2: MNHEY, SVGAGI. The ends were cut back, 2 bases at V and 4 bases at J, with 12 bases in the middle. CDR3 length: 15 amino acids. CDR3 loop: CASSYNSGQYNEQFF. CDR3 sequence (DNA): TGTGCCAGCAGTTACAATAGCGGTCAATACAATGAGCAGTTCTTC.

The gene calls are TRBV30 and TRBJ2-1; TRBD2 aligns across 12 bases. The CDR3 has 16 residues. V was pared by 0 bases and J by 6 bases, with 6 bases of the junction left unmatched. CDR1 is GTSNPN, CDR2 SVGIG, per germline (reference sequence). The CDR3 sequence: CAWSVRSSGGANEQFF. CDR3 nucleotide sequence: TGTGCCTGGAGTGTACGGTCTAGCGGGGGGGCCAATGAGCAGTTCTTC.

This chain uses TRBV6-6 with TRBJ1-2; no clear D gene. The germline V gene encodes CDR1 MNHNY and CDR2 SVGAGI (reference sequence). The ends were cut back, 10 bases at V and 2 bases at J, with 11 bases in the middle. This CDR3 is 12 amino acids long. CDR3 protein: CATQTGNYGYTF. CDR3 coding DNA: TGTGCCACCCAAACGGGGAACTATGGCTACACCTTC.

The CDR3 bases are TGTGCCAGTACCCCTAGCGGGAGGGCCACAGATACGCAGTATTTT. Its translation is CASTPSGRATDTQYF. The genes are TRBV19 and TRBJ2-3; 12 bases agree with TRBD2. The germline CDR1 and CDR2 sequences are LNHDA and SQIVND (reference sequence). The V gene end was trimmed by 7 bases and the J gene end by 2 bases; junction bases not matched to a gene: 4. This CDR3 spans 15 amino acids.

This chain connects TRBV28 to TRBJ2-3; D is uncertain. Germline assignment: CDR1 MDHEN and CDR2 SYDVKM. The CDR3 runs 18 residues. Trimming removed 4 bases at V and 1 base at J, with 21 bases between. The CDR3 spells CASSSPVLADWGTDTQYF. DNA for the CDR3: TGTGCCAGCAGTTCACCCGTCCTGGCGGATTGGGGCACAGATACGCAGTATTTT.

The J gene is TRBJ2-7, the V gene TRBV6-4, with 7 bases that match TRBD1. CDR3 length equals 13 residues. V lost 4 bases and J lost 4; bases outside the gene matches: 4. Germline V gives CDR1 MRHNA, CDR2 SNTAGT. The CDR3: CASSVRGLYEQYF. DNA of the CDR3: TGTGCCAGCAGTGTAAGGGGGCTATACGAGCAGTACTTC.